These 10 T cell receptor beta chains were sequenced from one sample in a study of blood T cells in healthy people across ages. A sample-barcoded 5' primer and a J-beta primer mix were used in a second PCR of about 7 to 12 cycles. TCRdb re-analysed the 5' RACE reads in MiXCR, keeping a single row per CDR3 protein. The sample lists some 900,000 distinct CDR3 sequences; about 48% were seen once. Sequencing input: blood. The receptors shown here come from a man aged 25 to 45 in good health.

The V gene is TRBV4-1, the J gene TRBJ1-4, with TRBD1 identical over 10 bases. Germline V gene data show CDR1 as MGHRA and CDR2 as YSYEKL. J was trimmed by 4 bases and V by 4 bases; bases with no gene match: 9. The length of the CDR3 is 17 residues. This CDR3 is CASSLRQGAEGNEKLFF. CDR3 coding DNA: TGCGCCAGCAGCCTTCGACAGGGGGCGGAAGGTAATGAAAAACTGTTTTTT.

The chain carries TRBV3-1 and TRBJ2-5; a weak D match, TRBD1 (5 bases). The better agreement between TRBJ2-4 and the DNA end casts doubt on the J call. The CDR3 is 15 amino acids. Per the germline V gene, CDR1 is LGHDT and CDR2 is YNNKEL (reference sequence). Here the CDR3 DNA reads TGTGCCAGCAGCCAAGGCCCAGGGGCCAAAAACATTCAGTACTTC. Its translation: CASSQGPGAKNIQYF.

This clonotype was detected once. The chain carries TRBV20-1 and TRBJ2-5; TRBD1 might be the D (5 bases). This CDR3 comprises 14 residues. V dropped 1 base and J dropped 5 bases, with 14 bases sitting between them. Germline-derived CDR1 and CDR2 are DFQATT and SNEGSKA (reference sequence). This CDR3 is CSARGTSGVETQYF. The CDR3 DNA reads TGCAGTGCTAGAGGGACATCGGGCGTGGAGACCCAGTACTTC.

In regard to this clonotype: One end of the junction fails to match germline, which may point to a read error. V is TRBV10-3 and J is TRBJ1-5; no definite D call. From germline, CDR1 is ENHRY and CDR2 SYGVKD. CDR3 length equals 15 residues. CDR3 coding DNA: TGTGCCATCAGTGAGTCGGAACAGTTGAATCAGCCCCGGCATTTT. Protein: CAISESEQLNQPRHF.

The gene calls are TRBV9 and TRBJ2-1; 10 bases line up with TRBD2. This CDR3 has 16 amino acids. CDR1 and CDR2 (germline): SGDLS, YYNGEE. The junction had 7 bases not matched to a gene; V was cut back by 0 bases and J by 7 bases. The CDR3 sequence: CASSVVPAGGRNEQFF. As DNA, the CDR3 is TGTGCCAGCAGCGTAGTACCAGCGGGGGGGCGGAATGAGCAGTTCTTC.

This sequence joins TRBV3-1 and TRBJ2-1; TRBD2 matches 8 bases. This CDR3 is built from 16 residues. Trimming at V came to 4 bases and at J to 6 bases, leaving 11 bases not matched to a gene. Germline CDR1 and CDR2: LGHDT and YNNKEL (reference sequence). CDR3 loop: CASSLAGTRRINEQFF. The CDR3, as DNA: TGTGCCAGCAGCCTGGCCGGGACTAGAAGGATCAATGAGCAGTTCTTC.

This clonotype showed up many times. The chain employs TRBV4-3 and TRBJ2-1, with D unclear. The CDR3 is 16 amino acids. The germline V gene encodes CDR1 LGHNA and CDR2 YSLEER. V gave up 1 base and J gave up 3 bases, with 13 bases separating them. For the CDR3, the DNA is TGCGCCAGCAGCCAAGCTGCGCCACGAGACTACAATGAGCAGTTCTTC. Its translation: CASSQAAPRDYNEQFF.

V usage is TRBV6-2 or TRBV6-3 and J usage is TRBJ2-5, with 10 bases aligning to TRBD1. V lost 5 bases to trimming and J lost 11 bases; unmatched junction nucleotides: 11. Germline values: CDR1 MNHEY, CDR2 SVGEGT. The CDR3 has 14 residues. For the CDR3, the DNA is TGTGCCAGCAGTCGGACAGGGGGGACCTACGGGCAGTACTTC. The encoded protein is CASSRTGGTYGQYF.

This clonotype came up a few times. The chain uses TRBV4-1 and TRBJ1-1, with 8 bases that match TRBD1. The CDR3 consists of 16 residues. J gave up 0 bases and V 3 bases, and 6 bases lay outside the gene matches. Germline assignment: CDR1 MGHRA and CDR2 YSYEKL. CDR3 nucleotide sequence: TGCGCCAGCAGCCAGAGAGAGACAGGGGTGAACACTGAAGCTTTCTTT. This translates into CASSQRETGVNTEAFF.

This clonotype has a handful of counts. The chain recombines TRBV27 with TRBJ2-7; 9 bases fit TRBD2. V was clipped by 4 bases and J by 1 base; unmatched bases: 5. CDR3 size: 15 residues. The germline CDR1 and CDR2 sequences are MNHEY and SMNVEV (reference sequence). This chain's CDR3 is CASSSGTSSSYEQYF. The CDR3 DNA reads TGTGCCAGCAGTTCTGGGACTAGCTCTTCCTACGAGCAGTACTTC.